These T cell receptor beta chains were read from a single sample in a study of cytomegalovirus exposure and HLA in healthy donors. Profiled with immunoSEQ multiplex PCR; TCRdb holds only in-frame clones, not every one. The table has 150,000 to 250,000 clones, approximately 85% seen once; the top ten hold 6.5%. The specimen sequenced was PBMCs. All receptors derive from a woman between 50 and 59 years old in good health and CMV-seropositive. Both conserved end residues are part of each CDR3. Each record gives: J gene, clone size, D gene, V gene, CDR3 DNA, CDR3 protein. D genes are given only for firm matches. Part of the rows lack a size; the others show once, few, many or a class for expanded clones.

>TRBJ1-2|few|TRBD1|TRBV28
TGTGCCAGCAGTTTTGGCCCGGGACAGACTTTCGGCTATGGCTACACCTTC
CASSFGPGQTFGYGYTF
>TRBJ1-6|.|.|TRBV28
TGTGCCAGCAGTAAGAGCTCCTATAATTCACCCCTCCACTTT
CASSKSSYNSPLHF
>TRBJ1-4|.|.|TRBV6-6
TGTGCCAGCACACCCGGACAGAGGGAAAAACTGTTTTTT
CASTPGQREKLFF
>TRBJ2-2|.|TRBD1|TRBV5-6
TGTGCCAGCAGCTACGACAGGGGAGCCGGGGAGCTGTTTTTT
CASSYDRGAGELFF
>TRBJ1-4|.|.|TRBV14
TGTGCCAGCAGCCAAGATCGCAGTCGGTGGGGCGAAAAACTGTTTTTT
CASSQDRSRWGEKLFF
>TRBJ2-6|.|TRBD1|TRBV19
TGTGCCAGTACACGACAGGGGACCACCTCTGGGGCCAACGTCCTGACTTTC
CASTRQGTTSGANVLTF
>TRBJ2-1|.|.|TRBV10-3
TGTGCCATCAGTGGTACGTGGGGGCGCTCCTACAATGAGCAGTTCTTC
CAISGTWGRSYNEQFF
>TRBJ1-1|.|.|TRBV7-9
TGTGCCAGCAGCCCGACAGGTGTTCGGGCTGAAGCTTTCTTT
CASSPTGVRAEAFF
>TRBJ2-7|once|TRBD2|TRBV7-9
TGTTCCAGCAGCTTAGTGGCTAGCGGGAGGGCCATCTACGAGCAGTACTTC
CSSSLVASGRAIYEQYF
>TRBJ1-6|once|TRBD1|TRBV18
TGTGCCAGCTCACTCGACAGGGGGCAAAACGGATCACCCCTCCACTTT
CASSLDRGQNGSPLHF
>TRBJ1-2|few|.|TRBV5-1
TGCGCCAGCAGCGAGCAGGGCGGCTATGGCTACACCTTC
CASSEQGGYGYTF
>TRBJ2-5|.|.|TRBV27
TGTGCCAGCAGTTCCCCCCTAAGGTCGCGGGGGACCCAGTACTTC
CASSSPLRSRGTQYF
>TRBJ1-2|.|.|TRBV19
TGTGCCACTCGCCTGTGGACAGACAATAACTATGGCTACACCTTC
CATRLWTDNNYGYTF
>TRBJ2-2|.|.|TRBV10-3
TGTGCCATCAGTCCTTACACCGGGGAGCTGTTTTTT
CAISPYTGELFF
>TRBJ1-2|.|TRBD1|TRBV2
TGTGCCAGCAGTAAGGGGCCAGGGGGGTACTATGGCTACACCTTC
CASSKGPGGYYGYTF
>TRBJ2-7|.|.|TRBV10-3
TGTGCCATCAGTCGGGAACCTCTCAACGAGCAGTACTTC
CAISREPLNEQYF
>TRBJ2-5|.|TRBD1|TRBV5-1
TGCGCCAGCAGCGTGGGGACAGTCCAAGAGACCCAGTACTTC
CASSVGTVQETQYF
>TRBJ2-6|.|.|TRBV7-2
TGTGCCAGCAGCTTAGCGCCCGGTGGGGCCAACGTCCTGACTTTC
CASSLAPGGANVLTF
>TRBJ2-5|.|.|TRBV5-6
TGTGCCAGCAGCCAGGGGCAGACCCAGTACTTC
CASSQGQTQYF
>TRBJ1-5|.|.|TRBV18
TGTGCCAGCTCACCGACAAACGATCAGCCCCAGCATTTT
CASSPTNDQPQHF
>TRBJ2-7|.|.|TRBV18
TGTGCCAGCTCACCAGGAGCGTCCGAGCAGTACTTC
CASSPGASEQYF
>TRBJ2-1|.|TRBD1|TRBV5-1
TGCGCCAGCAGCGAACAGGGGGCTGGAAATGAGCAGTTCTTC
CASSEQGAGNEQFF
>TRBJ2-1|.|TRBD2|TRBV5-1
TGCGCCAGCAGCCCCAGCGTAGGTAGCGGGTCATACAATGAGCAGTTCTTC
CASSPSVGSGSYNEQFF
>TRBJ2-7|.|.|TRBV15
TGTGCCACCAAGAGTCGGCCAGGAACCTACGAGCAGTACTTC
CATKSRPGTYEQYF
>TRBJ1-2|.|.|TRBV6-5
TGTGCCAGCAGTCCCTCAGGGTTCTATGGCTACACCTTC
CASSPSGFYGYTF
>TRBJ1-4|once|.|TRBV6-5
TGTGCCAGCAGTCCGCGGTTAGGAGAAAAACTGTTTTTT
CASSPRLGEKLFF
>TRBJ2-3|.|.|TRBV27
TGTGCCAGCAGTTTTAGTCGGGCAGATACGCAGTATTTT
CASSFSRADTQYF
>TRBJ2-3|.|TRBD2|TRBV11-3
TGTGCCAGCAGCTGGAACGGGGGGGGCACAGATACGCAGTATTTT
CASSWNGGGTDTQYF
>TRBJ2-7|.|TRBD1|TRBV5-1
TGCGCCAGCAGCCATGGGACAGGGGACTACGAGCAGTACTTC
CASSHGTGDYEQYF
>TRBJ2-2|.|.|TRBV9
TGTGCCAGCGGGCAGTCAAACACCGGGGAGCTGTTTTTT
CASGQSNTGELFF
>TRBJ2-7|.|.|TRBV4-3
TGCGCCAGCAGCCAACAGGGTCTCCGAGACGAGCAGTACTTC
CASSQQGLRDEQYF
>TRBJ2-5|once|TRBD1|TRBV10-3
TGTGCCATCAGATTAGACAGGGAGTCAGAGACCCAGTACTTC
CAIRLDRESETQYF
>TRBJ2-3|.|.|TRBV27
TGTGCCAGCAGTCCAGGGGCAAGCCACACAGATACGCAGTATTTT
CASSPGASHTDTQYF
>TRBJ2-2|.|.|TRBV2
TGTGCCAGCGGGGGGGGCAGCGCCCACACCGGGGAGCTGTTTTTT
CASGGGSAHTGELFF
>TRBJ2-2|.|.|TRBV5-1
TGCGCCAGCAGCTTGGTTTCAGCAGGGGACGGGGAGCTGTTTTTT
CASSLVSAGDGELFF
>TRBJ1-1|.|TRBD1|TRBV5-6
TGTGCCAGCAGCTTGTTGGGGACAGCGATGAATGAAGCTTTCTTT
CASSLLGTAMNEAFF
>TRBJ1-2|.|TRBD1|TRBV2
TGTGCCAGCTCGCCCGGACAGGTTATTACTTATGGCTACACCTTC
CASSPGQVITYGYTF
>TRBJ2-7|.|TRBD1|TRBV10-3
TGTGCCATCAGTGGACCGGGACAGGGTAACCCCTACGAGCAGTACTTC
CAISGPGQGNPYEQYF
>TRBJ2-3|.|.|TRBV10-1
TGCGCCAGCAGTGCAGACACAGATACGCAGTATTTT
CASSADTDTQYF
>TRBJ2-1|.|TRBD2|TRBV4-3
TGCGCCAGCAGCCAAGATGAGGTAGCGGGTGCTATCTACAATGAGCAGTTCTTC
CASSQDEVAGAIYNEQFF
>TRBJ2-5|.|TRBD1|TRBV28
TGTGCCAGCACCCCGCCGGGACAGGGGGGCAGAAAGACCCAGTACTTC
CASTPPGQGGRKTQYF
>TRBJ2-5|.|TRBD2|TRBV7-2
TGTGCCAGCAGCTTAGTAGCGGGGGGGCCGGGGGAGACCCAGTACTTC
CASSLVAGGPGETQYF
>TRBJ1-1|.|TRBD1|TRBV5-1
TGCGCCAGCAGCTTAACAGGGGGAACTGAAGCTTTCTTT
CASSLTGGTEAFF
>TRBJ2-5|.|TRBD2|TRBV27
TGTGCCAGCAGTTTAAATCCCGGACTAGCGGGAGGGCAAGAGACCCAGTACTTC
CASSLNPGLAGGQETQYF
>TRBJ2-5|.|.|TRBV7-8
TGTGCCAGCAGCTCCGGGCAAGAGACCCAGTACTTC
CASSSGQETQYF
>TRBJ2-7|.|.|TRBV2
TGTGCCAGCAGTGAAGAGGCGGCTCACACCCGCGAGCAGTACTTC
CASSEEAAHTREQYF
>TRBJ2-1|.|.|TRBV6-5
TGTGCCAGCAGCCCCGCGGGGTTAAATGAGCAGTTCTTC
CASSPAGLNEQFF